Listed below are T cell receptor beta chains from one sample, sequenced in a study of T cell responses to AZD1222 COVID-19 vaccine. The assay was immunoSEQ multiplex PCR, and TCRdb's table has in-frame clones only and misses some. In the table there are under 200,000 clones, 88% of which are singletons. The sample consisted of peripheral blood, taken 28 days after the second AZD1222 dose. The source of these receptors is an adult who received the AZD1222 COVID-19 vaccine. Both conserved end residues are part of each CDR3. The order of the fields is D gene, clone size, V gene, J gene, CDR3 DNA, CDR3 protein. D genes are given only for firm matches. Clone sizes are given selectively: once, few, many, or a class where the clone is expanded.

>.|.|TRBV13|TRBJ1-1
TGTGCCAGCAGCTCCTCCCCCACACCGAACACTGAAGCTTTCTTT
CASSSSPTPNTEAFF
>TRBD1|.|TRBV10-3|TRBJ1-1
TGTGCCATCAGGGCAGGACAGGGGTTAGGGGAAGCTTTCTTT
CAIRAGQGLGEAFF
>TRBD2|.|TRBV19|TRBJ2-1
TGTGCCAGTAGTAGCCAGCGGGACTTCAATGAGCAGTTCTTC
CASSSQRDFNEQFF
>.|.|TRBV6-2/TRBV6-3|TRBJ2-7
TGTGCCAGCAGTCCAACAGGGTTCGAGCAGTACTTC
CASSPTGFEQYF
>.|.|TRBV10-3|TRBJ2-7
TGTGCCATCAGCAGTATCAGGGACCCCTACGAGCAGTACTTC
CAISSIRDPYEQYF
>.|.|TRBV30|TRBJ1-2
TGTGCCTGGAGTGTGCCCGGCAGAGCCAACTATGGCTACACCTTC
CAWSVPGRANYGYTF
>.|.|TRBV18|TRBJ2-7
TGTGCCAGCTCACCCTCCACGGGGTGGTACGAGCAGTACTTC
CASSPSTGWYEQYF
>.|.|TRBV5-1|TRBJ2-7
TGCGCCAGCAGCTTGACGACTGTGAGCTCCTACGAGCAGTACTTC
CASSLTTVSSYEQYF
>.|.|TRBV4-1|TRBJ2-1
TGCGCCAGCAGCCCATTGGGGGGGGGCCTTGGGAATGAGCAGTTCTTC
CASSPLGGGLGNEQFF
>TRBD1|.|TRBV4-1|TRBJ1-2
TGCGCCAGCAGCCAAGTTCAGACAGGGGATGGCTATGGCTACACCTTC
CASSQVQTGDGYGYTF
>.|.|TRBV11-2|TRBJ1-2
TGTGCCAGCAGCTTAGTATCAGGGGCACAATATGGCTACACCTTC
CASSLVSGAQYGYTF
>.|.|TRBV5-5|TRBJ2-5
TGTGCCAGCGCAAATTTTGGGGCGGAAAAGACCCAGTACTTC
CASANFGAEKTQYF
>.|.|TRBV3-1/TRBV3-2|TRBJ1-1
TGTGCCAGCAGCCAAGGTCCTGGACGGCCGCAGAACACTGAAGCTTTCTTT
CASSQGPGRPQNTEAFF
>TRBD2|.|TRBV7-2|TRBJ2-1
TGTGCCAGCAGCCCCACTCAGGGACTAGCGGGTGGGAATGAGCAGTTCTTC
CASSPTQGLAGGNEQFF
>.|once|TRBV7-9|TRBJ1-1
TGTGCCAGCAGCTTTGACAGCCCGAACACTGAAGCTTTCTTT
CASSFDSPNTEAFF
>.|.|TRBV5-6|TRBJ1-2
TGTGCCAGCAGCTTGAGGGGACTCTATGGCTACACCTTC
CASSLRGLYGYTF
>.|.|TRBV7-8|TRBJ1-2
TGTGCCAGCAGCTTAGAGGTCAACCTTAACTATGGCTACACCTTC
CASSLEVNLNYGYTF
>TRBD1|.|TRBV2|TRBJ2-3
TGTGCCAGCAGTCCTCGACAGGGTGGAACAGATACGCAGTATTTT
CASSPRQGGTDTQYF
>.|.|TRBV27|TRBJ1-1
TGTGCCAGCAGACGGGAACAGACGAACACTGAAGCTTTCTTT
CASRREQTNTEAFF
>.|once|TRBV7-8|TRBJ1-1
TGTGCCAGCAGCTTAGACCTTCGGTCCGGGGGACAGAACACTGAAGCTTTCTTT
CASSLDLRSGGQNTEAFF
>.|.|TRBV6-6|TRBJ1-5
TGTGCCAGCAGTTACATTGATAGCAATCAGCCCCAGCATTTT
CASSYIDSNQPQHF
>TRBD1|once|TRBV4-3|TRBJ1-4
TGCGCCAGCAGCTTACGACAGGGGCTTAATGAAAAACTGTTTTTT
CASSLRQGLNEKLFF
>.|.|TRBV9|TRBJ2-5
TGTGCCAGCAGCTCCCCCCGGATGGGGCAGGGAGGAGAGACCCAGTACTTC
CASSSPRMGQGGETQYF
>.|few|TRBV5-1|TRBJ2-1
TGCGCCAGCAGCCGCTCGACTCTTCTCTCCTACAATGAGCAGTTCTTC
CASSRSTLLSYNEQFF
>TRBD1|.|TRBV19|TRBJ2-2
TGTGCCAGTAGTCAACGACAGGGGGGAGGCGGGGAGCTGTTTTTT
CASSQRQGGGGELFF
>TRBD1|.|TRBV5-5|TRBJ1-1
TGTGCCAGCAGCTTGTACGGCGTGACAGGGAGTGAAGCTTTCTTT
CASSLYGVTGSEAFF
>.|.|TRBV7-2|TRBJ1-2
TGTGCCAGCAGCTCCTCCGGAGGCTACACCTTC
CASSSSGGYTF
>TRBD2|.|TRBV5-4|TRBJ2-5
TGTGCCAGCAGCTTGGAGCGGGGGTCACAAGAGACCCAGTACTTC
CASSLERGSQETQYF
>.|once|TRBV18|TRBJ2-7
TGTGCCAGCTCGAAAACCTCGGGATACGAGCAGTACTTC
CASSKTSGYEQYF
>.|.|TRBV12-3/TRBV12-4|TRBJ1-1
TGTGCCAGCAGGCAGGGGAACACTGAAGCTTTCTTT
CASRQGNTEAFF
>TRBD1|.|TRBV14|TRBJ1-1
TGTGCCAGCAGCCAACGACAGGGGTCTGAAGCTTTCTTT
CASSQRQGSEAFF
>TRBD1|.|TRBV9|TRBJ1-6
TGTGCCAGCAGCGTAGAAACAGGGGTGGGATCACCCCTCCACTTT
CASSVETGVGSPLHF
>.|.|TRBV18|TRBJ1-4
TGTGCCAGCTCAAGGACAGACCCTAATGAAAAACTGTTTTTT
CASSRTDPNEKLFF
>.|.|TRBV9|TRBJ1-4
TGTGCCAGCAGCGCACAGGGCATCAATGAAAAACTGTTTTTT
CASSAQGINEKLFF